What follows describes a single T cell receptor beta chain. The germline CDR1 and CDR2 sequences are SGHAT and FQNNGV. Trimming took 6 bases from V and 9 from J, leaving 12 bases between them. The CDR3 runs 12 residues. The protocol was immunoSEQ multiplex PCR, while the TCRdb copy is restricted to in-frame clones and leaves out a portion. The data contain roughly 160,000 clones, approximately 86% of them singletons. This record comes from a study of blood T cell repertoires in COVID-19. This TCR was sampled from a man between 60 and 75 years old who had recovered from COVID-19. The sample comprised PBMCs or T cells enriched from blood (not recorded which). The chain combines TRBV11-2 with TRBJ2-1; D is perhaps TRBD1 (6 bases). The chain's CDR3 is CASSQGFGEQFF. The DNA for the CDR3 is TGTGCCAGCAGTCAGGGGTTCGGTGAGCAGTTCTTC.